This TCR beta chain was identified in a study of blood T cell repertoires in COVID-19. Authors' data handling: Scientists estimated how many nucleated cells there were by amplifying reference gene primers. Assay: immunoSEQ multiplex PCR; the TCRdb copy retains only in-frame clones and omits some. V, J and clone size derive from that table, while D and trimming were established from the DNA sequence. The sample lists more than 200,000 clones, approximately 84% occurring once. Trimming took off 6 bases at V and 3 bases at J, with 5 bases between the two ends. CDR3 length equals 11 residues. This clone was observed a single time.

This TCR was recovered from a man over 45 with acute or convalescent COVID-19. The source material was peripheral blood. The gene calls are TRBV12-3 or TRBV12-4 and TRBJ1-1; D unclear. This chain's CDR3 is CASSRDTEAFF. The CDR3 nucleotides are TGTGCCAGCAGCCGAGACACTGAAGCTTTCTTT.